Listed here are 20 T cell receptor beta chains from one sample, sequenced in a study of identical twins. TCRdb itself ran the 5' RACE reads through MiXCR, one entry per CDR3 protein. The profile shows around 450,000 distinct CDR3 sequences, 14% of them singletons. The data also belong to a second study, concerning yellow fever vaccine responses in identical twins.

Sequenced input: CD4+ T cells sorted from blood. The receptors here all came from a woman under 30 in good health.

This clonotype was counted only a few times. This rearrangement joins TRBV6-5 to TRBJ2-2, with a possible D match to TRBD2 (6 bases). This CDR3 has 15 amino acids. Germline V CDR1 and CDR2: MNHEY, SVGAGI. The ends were cut back, 1 base at V and 4 bases at J, with 10 bases in the middle. CDR3 loop: CASSYFGGRTGELFF. The CDR3 nucleotides read TGTGCCAGCAGTTACTTCGGGGGACGCACCGGGGAGCTGTTTTTT.

This clonotype has just a few counts. This chain connects TRBV9 to TRBJ2-1; D gene ambiguous. The ends were cut back, 0 bases at V and 0 bases at J, with 16 bases in the middle. There are 18 residues in the CDR3. Germline V CDR1 and CDR2: SGDLS, YYNGEE. The CDR3 reads CASSVGLLGRSSYNEQFF. In DNA form, the CDR3 reads TGTGCCAGCAGCGTAGGGCTCCTCGGTAGGAGCTCCTACAATGAGCAGTTCTTC.

This clonotype has more than one count but fewer than ten. The chain joins TRBV30 to TRBJ1-2, with D uncertain. V was shortened by 0 bases and J by 1 base, with 6 bases between the two germline ends. The CDR3 spans 13 residues. CDR1 and CDR2 from the germline V gene are GTSNPN and SVGIG (reference sequence). The CDR3 region has the DNA TGTGCCTGGAGTGTGGGAGTTAACTATGGCTACACCTTC. It codes for CAWSVGVNYGYTF. The full variable domain, rest sourced from reference TRBV30 and TRBJ1-2, is SQTIHQWPATLVQPVGSPLSLECTVEGTSNPNLYWYRQAAGRGLQLLFYSVGIGQISSEVPQNLSASRPQDRQFILSSKKLLLSDSGFYLCAWSVGVNYGYTFGSGTRLTVV.

The chain recombines TRBV9 with TRBJ1-2, with D possibly being TRBD1 (5 bases). Trimming removed 0 bases at V and 4 bases at J, with 7 bases between. The V gene's germline CDR1 is SGDLS and CDR2 YYNGEE. The CDR3 covers 13 residues. The CDR3 DNA reads as TGTGCCAGCAGCGTAGGACAGTTCTATGGCTACACCTTC. It specifies CASSVGQFYGYTF.

The rearrangement uses TRBV7-9 and TRBJ2-7; 7 bases map to TRBD2. After removal of 5 bases from V and 2 bases from J, the junction contained 15 bases not matched to a gene. The CDR3 loop spans 17 amino acids. CDR1 is SEHNR and CDR2 is FQNEAQ in the germline V gene (reference sequence). The CDR3, as DNA: TGTGCCAGCAGCCCACCCTTTTTAGGGACTACGACCTACGAGCAGTACTTC. As protein: CASSPPFLGTTTYEQYF. Complete variable domain (other parts from reference TRBV7-9 and TRBJ2-7): DTGVSQNPRHKITKRGQNVTFRCDPISEHNRLYWYRQTLGQGPEFLTYFQNEAQLEKSRLLSDRFSAERPKGSFSTLEIQRTEQGDSAMYLCASSPPFLGTTTYEQYFGPGTRLTVT.

This clonotype was detected only a few times. The V call is TRBV20-1, the J call TRBJ2-1, with 10 bases aligning to TRBD2. Germline V CDR1 and CDR2: DFQATT, SNEGSKA (reference sequence). This CDR3 has 15 residues. With V trimmed by 6 bases and J by 6 bases, 11 bases remained unmatched. As DNA, the CDR3 is TGCAGTGCGCACTGGCTAGCGGGAGAATCCAATGAGCAGTTCTTC. Its protein product is CSAHWLAGESNEQFF.

This clonotype turned up a few times. This chain connects TRBV11-2 to TRBJ1-6; D unresolved. The germline V gene has CDR1 SGHAT and CDR2 FQNNGV. This CDR3 spans 13 amino acids. V was clipped by 0 bases and J by 9 bases, with 6 bases between them. CDR3 sequence reads: CASSLDVRSPLHF. In DNA, the CDR3 is TGTGCCAGCAGCTTAGATGTCCGTTCACCCCTCCACTTT.

The rearrangement links TRBV21-1 to TRBJ1-1. TRBV21-1 corresponds to a pseudogene. The CDR3 is 15 amino acids. CDR3 sequence reads: CASSKESVRNTEAFF. The CDR3 DNA reads TGTGCCAGCAGCAAAGAATCAGTTAGGAACACTGAAGCTTTCTTT.

This clonotype was observed a handful of times. J is TRBJ2-3 and V is TRBV11-2; D remains unclear. The CDR3 spans 13 residues. V dropped 5 bases and J dropped 4 bases, with 10 bases sitting between them. Germline V gene lookup returns CDR1 SGHAT and CDR2 FQNNGV. The DNA of the CDR3 is TGTGCCAGCAGCCTTCCCAGCGCAGATACGCAGTATTTT. Translating it yields CASSLPSADTQYF. Looking up the rest from reference TRBV11-2 and TRBJ2-3 gives the full variable domain: EAGVAQSPRYKIIEKRQSVAFWCNPISGHATLYWYQQILGQGPKLLIQFQNNGVVDDSQLPKDRFSAERLKGVDSTLKIQPAKLEDSAVYLCASSLPSADTQYFGPGTRLTVL.

This clonotype turned up a few times. The chain carries TRBV9 and TRBJ2-1; maybe TRBD2 (7 bases). This CDR3 is built from 13 residues. Germline V gives CDR1 SGDLS, CDR2 YYNGEE. Trimming cost V 7 bases and J 5 bases, with 13 bases left between them. DNA for the CDR3: TGTGCCAGCGGGTGGGGGGGCCACAATGAGCAGTTCTTC. Translated: CASGWGGHNEQFF.

This clonotype was seen at least ten times. The chain has TRBV10-1 and TRBJ2-4; unclear D gene. From germline, CDR1 is WNHNN and CDR2 SYGVQD (reference sequence). Trimming pared 3 bases from V and 0 bases from J, leaving 9 bases between. The CDR3 consists of 15 residues. CDR3 DNA sequence: TGCGCCAGCAGTGAAGACGGATTAGCCAAAAACATTCAGTACTTC. Amino acid sequence: CASSEDGLAKNIQYF.

The V gene is TRBV20-1, the J gene TRBJ2-1; 7 bases are a match to TRBD1. CDR1 is DFQATT and CDR2 is SNEGSKA in the germline V gene (reference sequence). Trimming cost V 5 bases and J 8 bases; bases outside gene matches: 9. The CDR3 length is 13 residues. The CDR3 reads CSAETGSLDEQFF. The CDR3 DNA reads as TGCAGTGCTGAGACAGGGTCCCTCGATGAGCAGTTCTTC.

V and J are TRBV5-5 and TRBJ2-3; 7 bases map to TRBD2. The CDR3 has 16 amino acids. Losses at the gene ends were 5 bases for V and 4 bases for J; bases not matched to a gene: 13. Per the germline V gene, CDR1 is SGHKS and CDR2 is YYEKEE (reference sequence). Here the CDR3 reads CASRVRAGASPDTQYF. CDR3 bases: TGTGCCAGCAGGGTTAGGGCGGGAGCGAGTCCAGATACGCAGTATTTT.

This clonotype was seen a few times. The V call is TRBV29-1, the J call TRBJ2-5, with TRBD1 identical over 7 bases. Trimming cost V 7 bases and J 6 bases; bases outside gene matches: 8. Germline V gene lookup returns CDR1 SQVTM and CDR2 ANQGSEA. The length of the CDR3 is 12 residues. The CDR3 region is CSGGQGVQTQYF. The CDR3, as DNA: TGCAGCGGAGGCCAGGGGGTGCAGACCCAGTACTTC.

Only a few counts were recorded for this clonotype. V is TRBV6-1 and J is TRBJ2-3; the D gene is possibly TRBD1 (5 bases). Trimming removed 8 bases at V and 2 bases at J, with 26 bases between. The germline V gene has CDR1 MNHNS and CDR2 SASEGT. This CDR3 is built from 18 residues. For the CDR3, the DNA is TGTGCCAGCCCTACACGTCGGAAGGGGCCCCATTCCACAGATACGCAGTATTTT. Protein product: CASPTRRKGPHSTDTQYF.

This clonotype was recorded a few times. The CDR3 reads CASSYAPRGLLYNEQFF. The CDR3 DNA sequence: TGTGCCAGCAGTTACGCTCCCAGGGGTTTATTATACAATGAGCAGTTCTTC. The chain uses TRBV6-2 or TRBV6-3 and TRBJ2-1, with a possible D match to TRBD1 (6 bases). The length of the CDR3 is 17 residues. From germline, CDR1 is MNHEY and CDR2 SVGEGT. V was pared by 2 bases and J by 4 bases, with 18 bases between.

This sequence joins TRBV20-1 and TRBJ2-2, with unresolved D. V shed 3 bases and J shed 7 bases, with 15 bases lying between them. The germline gives CDR1 DFQATT, CDR2 SNEGSKA (reference sequence). This CDR3 is 14 amino acids long. The CDR3 region has the DNA TGCAGTGCTAGGGCCCTAACCGTGGGCGGGGAGCTGTTTTTT. Translating gives CSARALTVGGELFF.

Many counts were recorded for this clonotype. The chain uses TRBV5-1 and TRBJ1-2, with D possibly TRBD1 on 5 matching bases. The V and J ends lost 3 bases and 8 bases respectively, with 11 bases between them. This CDR3 is 12 amino acids long. CDR1 and CDR2 (germline): SGHRS, YFSETQ. The CDR3 bases are TGCGCCAGCAGCTCAACAGGCGCGGGCTACACCTTC. Translation: CASSSTGAGYTF.

This clonotype was seen a few times. The V call is TRBV5-5, the J call TRBJ2-7, with 9 bases that match TRBD1. Germline-derived CDR1 and CDR2 are SGHKS and YYEKEE (reference sequence). V gave up 2 bases and J gave up 3 bases; unmatched junction bases: 15. The CDR3 extends over 18 amino acids. CDR3 loop: CASSLLSLGTGYSYEQYF. The CDR3 bases are TGTGCCAGCAGCTTACTCTCGTTGGGGACAGGGTACAGCTACGAGCAGTACTTC.

The rearrangement uses TRBV28 and TRBJ2-2, with D tentatively TRBD1 (5 bases). Between the trimmed V and J ends, which lost 4 bases and 6 bases, there was a span of 21 bases. Per germline, CDR1 MDHEN and CDR2 SYDVKM. The length of the CDR3 is 17 residues. The CDR3 region is CASSSLGKGVYSGELFF. The CDR3 DNA follows: TGTGCCAGCAGTTCTTTGGGGAAAGGGGTCTATTCCGGGGAGCTGTTTTTT.